The next 16 T cell receptor beta chains were all read from a single sample in a study of cytomegalovirus exposure and HLA in healthy donors. PCR primers comprised 60 Vbeta and 13 Jbeta primers. Method: immunoSEQ multiplex PCR; TCRdb's copy keeps in-frame clones and lacks some. In the table there are 82,000 or so clones, 70% to 75% of which are singletons. The source material was PBMCs. The receptors stem from a woman between 50 and 59 years old in good health and CMV-seropositive.

J is TRBJ1-2 and V is TRBV30; weak D call: TRBD1 (5 bases). The germline gives CDR1 GTSNPN, CDR2 SVGIG (reference sequence). This CDR3 spans 12 amino acids. Between the trimmed V and J ends, which lost 5 bases and 7 bases, there was a span of 14 bases. The CDR3 sequence: CAWETGFFGYTF. The DNA of the CDR3 is TGTGCCTGGGAAACAGGCTTTTTTGGCTACACCTTC. The full variable domain, completed using reference TRBV30 and TRBJ1-2, is SQTIHQWPATLVQPVGSPLSLECTVEGTSNPNLYWYRQAAGRGLQLLFYSVGIGQISSEVPQNLSASRPQDRQFILSSKKLLLSDSGFYLCAWETGFFGYTFGSGTRLTVV.

The chain combines TRBV2 with TRBJ2-7; 7 nucleotides line up with TRBD2. Germline V gene lookup returns CDR1 SNHLY and CDR2 FYNNEI. V was clipped by 7 bases and J by 0 bases; unmatched bases: 9. The CDR3 runs 15 residues. CDR3 protein: CASTRGGASSYEQYF. As DNA, the CDR3 is TGTGCCAGCACCCGGGGAGGGGCATCCTCCTACGAGCAGTACTTC.

J is TRBJ2-2 and V is TRBV27; no definite D call. CDR3 size: 12 residues. The V and J ends lost 6 bases and 5 bases respectively, with 7 bases between them. CDR1 and CDR2 (germline): MNHEY, SMNVEV (reference sequence). The CDR3 bases are TGTGCCAGCAGCCCTTTAACCGGGGAGCTGTTTTTT. It translates to CASSPLTGELFF.

This rearrangement joins TRBV28 to TRBJ1-2, with 9 positions matching TRBD1. The CDR3 covers 15 residues. Germline values: CDR1 MDHEN, CDR2 SYDVKM. J lost 4 bases, V lost 6 bases, and 9 bases had no gene match. CDR3 residues: CASSEVQGAPYGYTF. The CDR3 DNA reads TGTGCCAGCAGCGAAGTACAGGGGGCCCCCTATGGCTACACCTTC.

The chain combines TRBV6-5 with TRBJ2-5; a weak D match, TRBD1 (6 bases). The ends were cut back, 6 bases at V and 8 bases at J, with 10 bases in the middle. There are 11 residues in the CDR3. Per germline, CDR1 MNHEY and CDR2 SVGAGI. The chain's CDR3 is CASRGHLTQYF. The CDR3 region has the DNA TGTGCCAGCAGGGGACACCTAACCCAGTACTTC.

This rearrangement joins TRBV15 to TRBJ1-1; 8 nucleotides match TRBD1. The CDR3 runs 22 residues. Looked up from germline, CDR1 is LNHNV and CDR2 is YYDKDF (reference sequence). Trimming at V came to 1 base and at J to 1 base, leaving 23 bases not matched to a gene. In nucleotides, the CDR3 is TGTGCCACCAGCAGAGGGACAGGGTCGAAGCTGATACGATCCCGTAGGAACACTGAAGCTTTCTTT. It translates to CATSRGTGSKLIRSRRNTEAFF.

Worth noting for this clone: Other DNA sequences within the sample encode an identical CDR3. The gene calls are TRBV28 and TRBJ2-1, with D unresolved. Trimming removed 2 bases at V and 2 bases at J, with 19 bases between. The CDR3 totals 18 residues. CDR1 and CDR2 (germline): MDHEN, SYDVKM. CDR3 residues: CASSLPSAGLKPYNEQFF. CDR3 sequence (DNA): TGTGCCAGCAGTTTACCCTCGGCAGGCCTCAAACCCTACAATGAGCAGTTCTTC.

The chain carries TRBV14 and TRBJ1-1; possibly TRBD1 for D (6 bases). CDR3 length: 14 residues. The V and J ends lost 4 bases and 7 bases respectively, with 16 bases between them. Germline-derived CDR1 and CDR2 are SGHDN and FVKESK. CDR3 coding DNA: TGTGCCAGCAGCCCAAACGCAGGGGCGGGTGAAGCTTTCTTT. Its translation is CASSPNAGAGEAFF.

The chain couples TRBV5-1 to TRBJ2-4; a possible D gene is TRBD2 (5 bases). This CDR3 spans 12 amino acids. Germline CDR1 is SGHRS and CDR2 is YFSETQ. The V end lost 5 bases, the J end lost 7 bases, and 10 bases lay between the germline ends. In DNA form, the CDR3 reads TGCGCCAGCAGGGGAGACGATAACATTCAGTACTTC. This gives the protein CASRGDDNIQYF.

The chain couples TRBV2 to TRBJ2-7, with a possible D match to TRBD1 (6 bases). Germline V gene lookup returns CDR1 SNHLY and CDR2 FYNNEI. The ends were cut back, 1 base at V and 3 bases at J, with 19 bases in the middle. This CDR3 spans 17 amino acids. CDR3 amino acids: CASSEEGLIGTHYEQYF. Here the CDR3 DNA reads TGTGCCAGCAGTGAAGAAGGATTGATTGGGACACACTACGAGCAGTACTTC.

This clone was detected once. The rearrangement joins TRBV29-1 to TRBJ1-1, with D tentatively TRBD1 (6 bases). V dropped 6 bases and J dropped 2 bases, with 16 bases sitting between them. Per the germline V gene, CDR1 is SQVTM and CDR2 is ANQGSEA. The CDR3 runs 14 residues. The CDR3 is CSVRPGHSNTEAFF. CDR3 nucleotides: TGCAGCGTCAGACCGGGACACTCAAACACTGAAGCTTTCTTT.

J is TRBJ2-7 and V is TRBV19; no clear D. Germline V gives CDR1 LNHDA, CDR2 SQIVND (reference sequence). V was cut by 6 bases and J by 7 bases, with 25 bases left in between. The CDR3 loop spans 16 amino acids. The CDR3 bases are TGTGCCAGTAGCCCACAGTACGGCCGTAAGCTGAAAGAGCAGTACTTC. Translating it yields CASSPQYGRKLKEQYF.

This clone was counted only a few times. The chain joins TRBV11-2 to TRBJ2-2; D may be TRBD2 (5 bases). CDR3 length equals 15 residues. The germline CDR1 and CDR2 sequences are SGHAT and FQNNGV. V dropped 9 bases and J dropped 0 bases, with 14 bases sitting between them. The CDR3 sequence: CASSEVPSNTGELFF. CDR3 nucleotide sequence: TGTGCCAGTTCGGAGGTACCGTCGAACACCGGGGAGCTGTTTTTT.

The V gene is TRBV30, the J gene TRBJ2-2; tentative D call: TRBD1 (5 bases). CDR1 and CDR2 from the germline V gene are GTSNPN and SVGIG (reference sequence). The CDR3 loop spans 13 amino acids. The V gene lost 4 bases and the J gene lost 4 bases, with 10 bases spanning the gap. CDR3 in DNA: TGTGCCTGGACCCGACAGAGCACCGGGGAGCTGTTTTTT. This encodes CAWTRQSTGELFF.

In its sample, this clone is medium-sized (0.01 to 0.1%). This sample also contains other DNA sequences that code for the same CDR3. The V and J genes are TRBV9 and TRBJ2-7; 10 bases agree with TRBD2. V trimming: 0 bases; J trimming: 3 bases; junction bases outside the gene matches: 3. Germline-derived CDR1 and CDR2 are SGDLS and YYNGEE. This CDR3 is built from 15 residues. Here the CDR3 reads CASSVGSSGSYEQYF. CDR3 nucleotides: TGTGCCAGCAGCGTAGGTTCTAGCGGGAGCTACGAGCAGTACTTC.

The rearrangement links TRBV6-6 to TRBJ2-7, with a weak D call TRBD1 (6 bases). The CDR3 consists of 14 residues. The V end lost 6 bases, the J end lost 0 bases, and 12 bases lay between the germline ends. Germline CDR1 reads MNHNY; CDR2 reads SVGAGI (reference sequence). CDR3 nucleotides: TGTGCCAGCAGCCGGGACATCCCCTCCTACGAGCAGTACTTC. It translates to CASSRDIPSYEQYF.